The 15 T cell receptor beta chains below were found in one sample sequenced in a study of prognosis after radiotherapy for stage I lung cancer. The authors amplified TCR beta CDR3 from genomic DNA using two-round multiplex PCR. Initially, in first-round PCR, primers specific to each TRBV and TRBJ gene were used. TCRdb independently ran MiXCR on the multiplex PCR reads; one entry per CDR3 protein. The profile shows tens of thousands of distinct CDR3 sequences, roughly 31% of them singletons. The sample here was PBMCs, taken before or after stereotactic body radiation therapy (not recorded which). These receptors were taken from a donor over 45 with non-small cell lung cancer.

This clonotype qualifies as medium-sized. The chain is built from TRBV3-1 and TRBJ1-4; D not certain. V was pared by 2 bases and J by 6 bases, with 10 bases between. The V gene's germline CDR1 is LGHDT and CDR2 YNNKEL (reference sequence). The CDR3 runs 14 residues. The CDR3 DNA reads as TGTGCCAGCAGCCAAACGGCGTCAGATGAAAAACTGTTTTTT. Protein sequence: CASSQTASDEKLFF.

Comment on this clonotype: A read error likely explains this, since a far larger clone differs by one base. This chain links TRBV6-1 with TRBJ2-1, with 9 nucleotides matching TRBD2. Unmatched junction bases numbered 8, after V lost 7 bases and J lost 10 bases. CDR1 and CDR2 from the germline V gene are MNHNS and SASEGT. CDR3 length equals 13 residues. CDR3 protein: CASIAGDSYEQFF. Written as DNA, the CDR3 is TGTGCCAGCATAGCGGGGGACTCCTACGAGCAGTTCTTC.

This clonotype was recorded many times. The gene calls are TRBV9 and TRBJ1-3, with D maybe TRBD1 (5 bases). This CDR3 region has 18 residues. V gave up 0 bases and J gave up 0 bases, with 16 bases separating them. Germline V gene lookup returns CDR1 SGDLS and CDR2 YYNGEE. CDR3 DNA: TGTGCCAGCAGCGTAGGAGGGGCTCGAGAACTCTCTGGAAACACCATATATTTT. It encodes CASSVGGARELSGNTIYF.

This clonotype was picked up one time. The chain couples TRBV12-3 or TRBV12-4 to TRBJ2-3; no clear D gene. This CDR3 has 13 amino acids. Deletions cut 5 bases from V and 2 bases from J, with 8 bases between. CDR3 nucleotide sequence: TGTGCCAGCAGTGGTGACAACACAGATACGCAGTATTTT. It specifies CASSGDNTDTQYF.

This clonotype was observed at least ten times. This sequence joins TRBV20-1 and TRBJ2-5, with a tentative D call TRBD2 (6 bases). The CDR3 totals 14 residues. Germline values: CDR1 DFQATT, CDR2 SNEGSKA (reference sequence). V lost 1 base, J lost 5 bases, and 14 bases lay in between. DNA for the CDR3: TGCAGTGCTAGAGTCTCGGGAGAAACCGAGACCCAGTACTTC. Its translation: CSARVSGETETQYF.

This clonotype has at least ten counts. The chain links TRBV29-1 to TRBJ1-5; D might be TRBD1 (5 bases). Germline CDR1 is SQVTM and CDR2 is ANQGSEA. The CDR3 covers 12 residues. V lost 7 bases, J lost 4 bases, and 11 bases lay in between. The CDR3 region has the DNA TGCAGCGCCCGACAGCAGAATCAGCCCCAGCATTTT. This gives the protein CSARQQNQPQHF.

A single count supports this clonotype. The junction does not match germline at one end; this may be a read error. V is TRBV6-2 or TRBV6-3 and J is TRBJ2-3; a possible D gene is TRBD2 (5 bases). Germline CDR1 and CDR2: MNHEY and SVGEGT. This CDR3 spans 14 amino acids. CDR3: CASSDLGKGDTQYF. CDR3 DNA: TGTGCCAGCAGTGATCTGGGGAAGGGAGATACCCAGTATTTT.

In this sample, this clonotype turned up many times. The CDR3 spells CASSGSGRGYNEQFF. The CDR3 DNA follows: TGTGCCAGCAGTGGTAGCGGGAGGGGGTACAATGAGCAGTTCTTC. V and J are TRBV25-1 and TRBJ2-1, with TRBD2 matching over 11 bases. CDR3 length equals 15 residues. The germline V gene encodes CDR1 MGHDK and CDR2 SYGVNS. After removal of 4 bases from V and 4 bases from J, the junction contained 3 bases not matched to a gene.

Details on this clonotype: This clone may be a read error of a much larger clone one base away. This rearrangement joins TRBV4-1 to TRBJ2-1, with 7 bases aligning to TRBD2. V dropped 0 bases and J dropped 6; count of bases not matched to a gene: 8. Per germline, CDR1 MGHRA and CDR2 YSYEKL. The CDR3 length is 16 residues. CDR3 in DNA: TGCGCCAGCAGCCAAGATCGGGGGGTCCAGGGCAATGAGCAGTTCTTC. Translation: CASSQDRGVQGNEQFF.

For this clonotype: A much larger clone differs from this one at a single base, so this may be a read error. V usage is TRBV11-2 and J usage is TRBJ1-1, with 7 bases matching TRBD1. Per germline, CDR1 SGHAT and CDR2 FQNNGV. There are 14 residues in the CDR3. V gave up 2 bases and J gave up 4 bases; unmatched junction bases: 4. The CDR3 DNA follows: TGTGCCAGCAGCTTATGCAGGGGGAGCACTGAAGCTTTCTTT. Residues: CASSLCRGSTEAFF.

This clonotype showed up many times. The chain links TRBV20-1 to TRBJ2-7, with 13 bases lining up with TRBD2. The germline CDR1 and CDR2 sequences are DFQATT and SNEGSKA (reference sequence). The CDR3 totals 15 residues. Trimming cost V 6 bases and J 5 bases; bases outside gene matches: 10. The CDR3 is CSAVSGTSGVNEQYF. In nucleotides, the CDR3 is TGCAGTGCAGTTTCCGGGACTAGCGGGGTTAACGAGCAGTACTTC.

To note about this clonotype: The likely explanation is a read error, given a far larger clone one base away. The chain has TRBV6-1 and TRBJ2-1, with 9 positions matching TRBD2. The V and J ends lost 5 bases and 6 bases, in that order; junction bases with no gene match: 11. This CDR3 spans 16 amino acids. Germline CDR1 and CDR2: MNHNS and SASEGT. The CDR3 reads CASSNFAGGPRNEQFF. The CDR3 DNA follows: TGTGCCAGCAGTAACTTTGCGGGAGGGCCCCGCAATGAGCAGTTCTTC.

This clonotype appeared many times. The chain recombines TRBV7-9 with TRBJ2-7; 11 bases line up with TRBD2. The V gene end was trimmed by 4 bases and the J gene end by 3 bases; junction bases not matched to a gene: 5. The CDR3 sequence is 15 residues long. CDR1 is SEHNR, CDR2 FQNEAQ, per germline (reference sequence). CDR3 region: CASSSRLAGIYEQYF. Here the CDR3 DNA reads TGTGCCAGCAGCTCCCGACTAGCGGGGATCTACGAGCAGTACTTC.

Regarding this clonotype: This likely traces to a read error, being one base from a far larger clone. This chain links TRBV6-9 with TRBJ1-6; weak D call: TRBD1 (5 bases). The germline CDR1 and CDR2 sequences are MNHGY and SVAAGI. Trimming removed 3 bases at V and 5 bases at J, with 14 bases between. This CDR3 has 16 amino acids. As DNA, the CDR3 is TGTGCCAGCAGTTACTTTCCCAAAGGGGATAATTCACCCCTCCACTTT. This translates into CASSYFPKGDNSPLHF.

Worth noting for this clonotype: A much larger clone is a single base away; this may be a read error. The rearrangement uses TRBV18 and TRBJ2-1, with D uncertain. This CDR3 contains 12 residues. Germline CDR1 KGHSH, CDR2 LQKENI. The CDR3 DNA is TGTGCCAGCTCATCTGAACCTAATGTGCAGTTCTTC. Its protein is CASSSEPNVQFF.